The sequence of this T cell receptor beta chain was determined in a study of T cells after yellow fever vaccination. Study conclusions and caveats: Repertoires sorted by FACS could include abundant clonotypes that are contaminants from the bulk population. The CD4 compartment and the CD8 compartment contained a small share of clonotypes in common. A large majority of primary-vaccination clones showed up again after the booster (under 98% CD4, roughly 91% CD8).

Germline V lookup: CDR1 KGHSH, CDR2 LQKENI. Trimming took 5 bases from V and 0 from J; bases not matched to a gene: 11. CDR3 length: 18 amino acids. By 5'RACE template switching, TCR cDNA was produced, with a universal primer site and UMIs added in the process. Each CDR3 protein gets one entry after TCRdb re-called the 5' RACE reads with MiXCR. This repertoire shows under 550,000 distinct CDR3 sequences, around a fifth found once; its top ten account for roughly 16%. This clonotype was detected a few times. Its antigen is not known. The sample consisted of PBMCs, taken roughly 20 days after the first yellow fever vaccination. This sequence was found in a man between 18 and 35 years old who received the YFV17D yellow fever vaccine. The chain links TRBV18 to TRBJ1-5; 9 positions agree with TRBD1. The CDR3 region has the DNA TGTGCCAGCTCAAAAACAGGGGGCGCGGGAAATAGCAATCAGCCCCAGCATTTT. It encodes CASSKTGGAGNSNQPQHF.